These 21 T cell receptor beta chains share one sample of origin, sequenced in a study of blood T cell repertoires in COVID-19. Sequencing was performed with immunoSEQ multiplex PCR; in TCRdb, only in-frame clones are kept and a portion is missing. The sample has over 250,000 clones; 70% to 90% are singletons. The sequencing sample was made of peripheral blood. The origin of the receptors is a woman aged 55-70 years with acute or convalescent COVID-19.

This sequence joins TRBV10-3 and TRBJ2-7, with 8 bases that match TRBD1. This CDR3 spans 12 amino acids. Germline V CDR1 and CDR2: ENHRY, SYGVKD. J was trimmed by 3 bases and V by 11 bases; bases with no gene match: 6. CDR3 coding DNA: TGTGCCGCTAGACAGGGGAGCTACGAGCAGTACTTC. Translated, it gives CAARQGSYEQYF.

The chain couples TRBV3-1 (or the pseudogene TRBV3-2) to TRBJ1-1, with 7 nucleotides matching TRBD1. Trimming at V came to 1 base and at J to 1 base, leaving 3 bases not matched to a gene. The V gene's germline CDR1 is LGHDT and CDR2 YNNKEL (reference sequence). The length of the CDR3 is 15 residues. As DNA, the CDR3 is TGTGCCAGCAGCCAAGGCAGGGGGGAGAACACTGAAGCTTTCTTT. Protein product: CASSQGRGENTEAFF.

V gene TRBV28 combines with J gene TRBJ1-4, with 10 bases that match TRBD1. Per germline, CDR1 MDHEN and CDR2 SYDVKM. The CDR3 is 18 residues long. V was clipped by 4 bases and J by 7 bases; unmatched bases: 15. The CDR3 sequence is CASSSLGTGAAGREKLFF. The CDR3 bases are TGTGCCAGCAGTTCCCTTGGGACAGGGGCCGCGGGACGTGAAAAACTGTTTTTT.

The chain links TRBV28 to TRBJ2-1, with 8 bases fitting TRBD1. The junction had 14 bases not matched to a gene; V was cut back by 7 bases and J by 9 bases. The CDR3 runs 15 residues. Per germline, CDR1 MDHEN and CDR2 SYDVKM. The CDR3 coding sequence is TGTGCCAGCACCTCCTCCGGACAGGGTATGGGTGAGCAGTTCTTC. This translates into CASTSSGQGMGEQFF.

This rearrangement joins TRBV15 to TRBJ2-1, with D unresolved. Germline V lookup: CDR1 LNHNV, CDR2 YYDKDF (reference sequence). The CDR3 runs to 16 residues. The V end lost 4 bases, the J end lost 4 bases, and 17 bases lay between the germline ends. The CDR3 DNA is TGTGCCACCAGCATCAAGATCCCGGTATCATACAATGAGCAGTTCTTC. Amino acid sequence: CATSIKIPVSYNEQFF.

The rearrangement joins TRBV12-3 or TRBV12-4 to TRBJ1-1; D call uncertain. The CDR3 runs to 12 residues. The CDR3 DNA reads TGTGCTTCTGGATGGGGAGCCACTGAAGCTTTCTTT. Its translation: CASGWGATEAFF.

This clone was seen a single time. The chain links TRBV4-1 to TRBJ1-2, with 7 bases lining up with TRBD1. This CDR3 is built from 15 residues. The germline gives CDR1 MGHRA, CDR2 YSYEKL. The J segment lost 2 bases and the V segment lost 2 bases, leaving 5 bases of the junction unmatched. The CDR3 DNA reads TGCGCCAGCAGCCAACCCGGGACAGCCAACTATGGCTACACCTTC. Translating gives CASSQPGTANYGYTF.

The V and J genes are TRBV6-5 and TRBJ1-5, with TRBD1 identical over 8 bases. V gave up 6 bases and J gave up 8 bases; unmatched junction bases: 6. Germline V gene data show CDR1 as MNHEY and CDR2 as SVGAGI. The CDR3 is made up of 13 amino acids. CDR3 nucleotides: TGTGCCAGCAGACGCGACAGGGGCGAGCCCCAGCATTTT. It is translated as CASRRDRGEPQHF.

The CDR3 DNA reads TGTGCCAGCAGTCCTCTATCCGGGAACTATGGCTACACCTTC. Amino acid sequence: CASSPLSGNYGYTF. The chain links TRBV27 to TRBJ1-2; D is ambiguous. Trimming removed 5 bases at V and 2 bases at J, with 12 bases between. The germline V gene has CDR1 MNHEY and CDR2 SMNVEV (reference sequence). The CDR3 is 14 residues long.

V gene TRBV6-4 combines with J gene TRBJ2-1; 10 bases align to TRBD2. CDR1 is MRHNA, CDR2 SNTAGT, per germline. This CDR3 has 17 amino acids. The V segment lost 2 bases and the J segment 0 bases; nucleotides outside the gene matches: 4. The CDR3 spells CASSDGSGGASYNEQFF. The DNA of the CDR3 is TGTGCCAGCAGTGACGGAAGCGGGGGGGCCTCCTACAATGAGCAGTTCTTC.

This clone was seen a few times. V and J are TRBV5-5 and TRBJ1-5, with D possibly TRBD1 on 6 matching bases. CDR1 and CDR2 from the germline V gene are SGHKS and YYEKEE (reference sequence). Trimming pared 1 base from V and 2 bases from J, leaving 13 bases between. The CDR3 totals 16 residues. For the CDR3, the DNA is TGTGCCAGCAGCTTGAGGACAGTGATGGGCAATCAGCCCCAGCATTTT. Protein sequence: CASSLRTVMGNQPQHF.

The gene calls are TRBV19 and TRBJ2-2; maybe TRBD1 (5 bases). V lost 10 bases to trimming and J lost 6 bases, with 12 bases between them. The CDR3 runs 12 residues. CDR1 LNHDA and CDR2 SQIVND come from the germline V gene (reference sequence). The CDR3 region is CATSWGAGELFF. The CDR3, as DNA: TGTGCCACTTCTTGGGGCGCCGGGGAGCTGTTTTTT.

The chain combines TRBV24-1 with TRBJ2-7; D possibly corresponds to TRBD1 (6 bases). CDR1 is KGHDR and CDR2 is SFDVKD in the germline V gene. V dropped 0 bases and J dropped 2 bases, with 31 bases sitting between them. The CDR3 is 22 residues long. Here the CDR3 reads CATSDLQDPTGPIPGTPYEQYF. In DNA form, the CDR3 reads TGTGCCACCAGTGATTTGCAGGATCCTACAGGGCCCATCCCAGGAACCCCCTACGAGCAGTACTTC.

The rearrangement links TRBV28 to TRBJ2-6; 8 positions match TRBD1. CDR1 is MDHEN, CDR2 SYDVKM, per germline. V shed 5 bases and J 4 bases; nucleotides not matched to a gene: 7. The CDR3 sequence is 16 residues long. The CDR3 sequence: CASSDQGARGANVLTF. The CDR3 bases are TGTGCCAGCAGTGACCAGGGGGCGCGGGGGGCCAACGTCCTGACTTTC.

The rearrangement joins TRBV9 to TRBJ2-6, with TRBD1 identical over 7 bases. Per germline, CDR1 SGDLS and CDR2 YYNGEE. The V gene end was trimmed by 7 bases and the J gene end by 0 bases; junction bases not matched to a gene: 16. This CDR3 comprises 19 residues. In DNA, the CDR3 is TGTGCCAGCTCCTCCAATCCGGGACAGCTATTCTCTGGGGCCAACGTCCTGACTTTC. Its protein is CASSSNPGQLFSGANVLTF. The full variable domain, with the rest looked up from reference TRBV9 and TRBJ2-6, is DSGVTQTPKHLITATGQRVTLRCSPRSGDLSVYWYQQSLDQGLQFLIQYYNGEERAKGNILERFSAQQFPDLHSELNLSSLELGDSALYFCASSSNPGQLFSGANVLTFGAGSRLTVL.

The J gene is TRBJ2-3, the V gene TRBV5-1, with D perhaps TRBD1 (6 bases). V was shortened by 0 bases and J by 0 bases, with 8 bases between the two germline ends. The CDR3 sequence is 15 residues long. Germline V gene data show CDR1 as SGHRS and CDR2 as YFSETQ. DNA of the CDR3: TGCGCCAGCAGCTTGGCGGGACAAAGCACAGATACGCAGTATTTT. Translated, it gives CASSLAGQSTDTQYF.

The chain couples TRBV2 to TRBJ1-1; D is perhaps TRBD1 (5 bases). Trimming removed 5 bases at V and 7 bases at J, with 14 bases between. Germline CDR1 is SNHLY and CDR2 is FYNNEI. The CDR3 has 13 residues. In DNA, the CDR3 is TGTGCCAGCAGTCCGGACACCGCCTATGAAGCTTTCTTT. Encoded protein: CASSPDTAYEAFF.

The chain recombines TRBV30 with TRBJ1-1, with D tentatively TRBD1 (5 bases). V lost 2 bases to trimming and J lost 6 bases, with 22 bases between them. CDR3 length: 16 residues. The V gene's germline CDR1 is GTSNPN and CDR2 SVGIG (reference sequence). The CDR3 reads CAWSWFGRRASAEAFF. CDR3 bases: TGTGCCTGGAGTTGGTTTGGTCGCAGGGCCTCGGCTGAAGCTTTCTTT.

The V and J genes are TRBV9 and TRBJ2-3, with unresolved D. The V gene lost 2 bases and the J gene lost 0 bases, with 10 bases spanning the gap. The CDR3 contains 15 residues. Looked up from germline, CDR1 is SGDLS and CDR2 is YYNGEE. CDR3 region: CASSVYISSTDTQYF. CDR3 DNA: TGTGCCAGCAGCGTGTACATCTCTAGCACAGATACGCAGTATTTT.

This clone has just one count. The CDR3 sequence is CSVEDPGQGRAAFF. The CDR3 coding sequence is TGCAGCGTTGAAGATCCGGGTCAGGGGCGGGCAGCTTTCTTT. The chain employs TRBV29-1 and TRBJ1-1; TRBD1 is a possible D gene (6 bases). This CDR3 spans 14 amino acids. Germline V gene lookup returns CDR1 SQVTM and CDR2 ANQGSEA. Trimming left V 0 bases short and J 10 bases short, with 18 bases between.

J is TRBJ1-5 and V is TRBV3-1 (or the pseudogene TRBV3-2); D not certain. Trimming removed 4 bases at V and 4 bases at J, with 8 bases between. The CDR3 length is 13 residues. The germline V gene has CDR1 LGHDT and CDR2 YNNKEL (reference sequence). DNA for the CDR3: TGTGCCAGCAGCCGAACAATAAATCAGCCCCAGCATTTT. Its protein is CASSRTINQPQHF.